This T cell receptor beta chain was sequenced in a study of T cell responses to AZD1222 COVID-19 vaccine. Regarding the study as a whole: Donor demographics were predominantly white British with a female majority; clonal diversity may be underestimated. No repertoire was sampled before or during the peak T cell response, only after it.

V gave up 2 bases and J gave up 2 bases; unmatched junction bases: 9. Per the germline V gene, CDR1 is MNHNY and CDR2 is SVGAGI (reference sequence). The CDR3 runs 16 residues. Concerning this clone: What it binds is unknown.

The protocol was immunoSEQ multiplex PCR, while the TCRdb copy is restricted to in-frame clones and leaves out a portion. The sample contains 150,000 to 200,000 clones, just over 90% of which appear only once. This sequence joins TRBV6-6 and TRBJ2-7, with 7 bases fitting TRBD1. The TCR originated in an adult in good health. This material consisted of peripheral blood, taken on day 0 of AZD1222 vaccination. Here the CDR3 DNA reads TGTGCCAGCAGTTACCCAGAGAAGACAGGGACCTACGAGCAGTACTTC. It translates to CASSYPEKTGTYEQYF.